The clone carrying this T cell receptor beta chain was found a few times. Its antigen is still unknown. This entry belongs to a study of CD4 T cells in relation to SARS-CoV-2 and coronaviruses. At the level of the study: ViraFEST: roughly 10-day antigen culture of PBMCs, then TCR beta CDR3 sequencing. Controls used an HIV-1 Nef peptide pool or no peptide.

CD4+ T cells from unexposed donors were obtained before the COVID-19 pandemic (2011-2018). After around nine days of culture, CD4+ T cells were isolated. Unexposed-donor CD4+ T cells were probed with SARS-CoV-2 S/N and four cold-coronavirus spikes, cells permitting. Study-level points and caveats: Crossreactivity was assessed only for spike protein, not other viral proteins.

With V trimmed by 4 bases and J by 5 bases, 8 bases remained unmatched. The CDR3 extends over 14 amino acids. The germline gives CDR1 SGHNT, CDR2 YYREEE (reference sequence). Data came from immunoSEQ multiplex PCR; TCRdb stores just in-frame clones and leaves some out. Of fewer than 25,000 clones in the sample, roughly 82% were seen once. The rearrangement links TRBV5-4 to TRBJ1-1; 7 positions match TRBD1. This TCR came from a human donor in good health. The sequenced sample was CD4+ T cells from PBMCs, cultured in vitro. The CDR3 DNA follows: TGTGCCAGCAGCAACCAGGGGGTGGGTACTGAAGCTTTCTTT. This translates into CASSNQGVGTEAFF.